The clone carrying this T cell receptor (beta chain) was picked up many times. This entry comes from a study of T cells in Graves' hyperthyroidism and ophthalmopathy. Using RNA transcripts as the source, TCR beta CDR3 regions were amplified. The HTBI set primed first-round TCR CDR3 RT-PCR. TCRdb re-analysed the multiplex PCR reads in MiXCR, keeping a single row per CDR3 protein. This sample has some 250,000 distinct CDR3 sequences, with approximately 14% found just once. Germline CDR1 reads LNHDA; CDR2 reads SQIVND (reference sequence). Trimming took 8 bases from V and 0 from J, leaving 14 bases between them. The CDR3 is 15 residues long.

Sequencing input: blood. The clonotype was recovered from a woman between 40 and 50 years old with Graves' hyperthyroidism that later progressed to Graves' ophthalmopathy. The chain carries TRBV19 and TRBJ1-3; D remains unclear. The CDR3 nucleotides read TGTGCCAGTCGTAGTACGGGGTTCTCTGGAAACACCATATATTTT. This encodes CASRSTGFSGNTIYF.